The T cell receptor (beta chain) described here comes from a study of cytomegalovirus exposure and HLA in healthy donors. The PCR ran on 60 Vbeta and 13 Jbeta primers. The repertoire was sequenced with immunoSEQ multiplex PCR; TCRdb's copy has only in-frame clones and lacks some. The sample has some 150,000 clones; over 80% are singletons. From germline, CDR1 is WNHNN and CDR2 SYGVQD (reference sequence). Trimming shortened V by 3 bases and J by 0 bases, and 12 bases separated the two germline ends. There are 15 residues in the CDR3. The sequencing input was PBMCs. The chain is built from TRBV10-1 and TRBJ2-7, with unresolved D. The sequence was collected from a man in his forties in good health and CMV-seronegative. DNA for the CDR3: TGCGCCAGCAGTGAAGAGAGGCCGGACTCCTACGAGCAGTACTTC. Protein product: CASSEERPDSYEQYF.